This T cell receptor (beta chain) appears in the sequencing data of a study of CD8 T cells in ankylosing spondylitis. Study-level points and caveats: Clones linked to disease were reported to show significant enrichment in matched ankylosing spondylitis synovial fluid. A motif in TCR beta, a set of under ten highly homologous variants, appeared characteristic of ankylosing spondylitis blood. As for the disease-linked clones, they showed a CD8+ phenotype and occurred at relatively low frequencies in peripheral blood.

This clonotype was detected ten times or more. Its specificity is unknown. MiXCR was run by TCRdb on the 5' RACE reads, yielding one entry per CDR3 protein. The sample consists of about 140,000 distinct CDR3 sequences, roughly 11% of them appearing once. Deletions cut 0 bases from V and 3 bases from J, with 12 bases between. This CDR3 comprises 15 residues. The germline V gene encodes CDR1 MNHEY and CDR2 SMNVEV (reference sequence). The sequence derives from a female donor with ankylosing spondylitis or in good health (not recorded which). The gene calls are TRBV27 and TRBJ2-7; D is unresolved. Sequenced sample: blood, either unsorted or a sorted T cell fraction (not recorded which). The DNA for the CDR3 is TGTGCCAGCAGTTTATCACGGGCCAGAAACTACGAGCAGTACTTC. Translated: CASSLSRARNYEQYF.